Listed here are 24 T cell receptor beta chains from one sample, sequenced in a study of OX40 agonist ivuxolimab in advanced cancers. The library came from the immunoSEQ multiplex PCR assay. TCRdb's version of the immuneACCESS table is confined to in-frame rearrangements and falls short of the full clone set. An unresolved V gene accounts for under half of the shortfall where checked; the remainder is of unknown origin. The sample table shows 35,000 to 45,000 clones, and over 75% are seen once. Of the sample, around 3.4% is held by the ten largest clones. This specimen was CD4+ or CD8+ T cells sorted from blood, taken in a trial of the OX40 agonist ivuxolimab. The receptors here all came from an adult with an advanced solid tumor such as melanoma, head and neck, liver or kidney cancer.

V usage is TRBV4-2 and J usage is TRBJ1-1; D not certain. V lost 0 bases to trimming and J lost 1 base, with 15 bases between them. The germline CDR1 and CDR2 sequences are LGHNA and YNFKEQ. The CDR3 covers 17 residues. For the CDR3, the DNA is TGTGCCAGCAGCCAAGATATAGGGAGGGCCCAGAACACTGAAGCTTTCTTT. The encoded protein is CASSQDIGRAQNTEAFF.

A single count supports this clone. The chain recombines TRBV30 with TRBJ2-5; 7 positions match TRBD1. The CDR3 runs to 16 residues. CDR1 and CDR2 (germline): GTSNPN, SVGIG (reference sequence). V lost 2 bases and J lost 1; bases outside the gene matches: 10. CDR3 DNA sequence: TGTGCCTGGAGTAGAAGAGGGGGACAGATCCAAGAGACCCAGTACTTC. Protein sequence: CAWSRRGGQIQETQYF.

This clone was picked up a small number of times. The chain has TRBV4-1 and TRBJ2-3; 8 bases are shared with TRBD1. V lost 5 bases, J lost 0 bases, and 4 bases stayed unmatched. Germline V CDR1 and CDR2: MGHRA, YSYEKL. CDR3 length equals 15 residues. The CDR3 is CASSWGQASTDTQYF. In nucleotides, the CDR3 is TGCGCCAGCAGCTGGGGACAGGCGAGCACAGATACGCAGTATTTT.

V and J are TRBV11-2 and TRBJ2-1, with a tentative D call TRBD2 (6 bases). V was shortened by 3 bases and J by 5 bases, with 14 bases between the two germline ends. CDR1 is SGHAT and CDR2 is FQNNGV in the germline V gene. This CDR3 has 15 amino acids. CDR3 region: CASSLTGSGHNEQFF. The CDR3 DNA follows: TGTGCCAGCAGCTTGACCGGGAGTGGCCACAATGAGCAGTTCTTC. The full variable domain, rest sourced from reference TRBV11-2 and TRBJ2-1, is EAGVAQSPRYKIIEKRQSVAFWCNPISGHATLYWYQQILGQGPKLLIQFQNNGVVDDSQLPKDRFSAERLKGVDSTLKIQPAKLEDSAVYLCASSLTGSGHNEQFFGPGTRLTVL.

This CDR3 reads CASITAAAYNEQFF. DNA of the CDR3: TGTGCCAGCATTACGGCGGCGGCCTACAATGAGCAGTTCTTC. The genes are TRBV28 and TRBJ2-1, with unresolved D. The germline CDR1 and CDR2 sequences are MDHEN and SYDVKM. Deletions cut 7 bases from V and 2 bases from J, with 12 bases between. There are 14 residues in the CDR3.

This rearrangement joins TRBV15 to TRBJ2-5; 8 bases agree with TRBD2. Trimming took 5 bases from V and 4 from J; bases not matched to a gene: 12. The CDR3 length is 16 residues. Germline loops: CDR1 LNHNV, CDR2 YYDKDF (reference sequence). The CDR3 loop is CATSVDGGGWGETQYF. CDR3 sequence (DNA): TGTGCCACCAGCGTTGACGGGGGGGGCTGGGGAGAGACCCAGTACTTC.

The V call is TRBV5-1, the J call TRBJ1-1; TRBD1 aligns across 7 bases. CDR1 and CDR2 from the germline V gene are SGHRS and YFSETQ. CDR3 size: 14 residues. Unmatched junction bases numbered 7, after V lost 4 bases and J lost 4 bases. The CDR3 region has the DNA TGCGCCAGCAGCGCTATGCAGGGGGGCACTGAAGCTTTCTTT. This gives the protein CASSAMQGGTEAFF.

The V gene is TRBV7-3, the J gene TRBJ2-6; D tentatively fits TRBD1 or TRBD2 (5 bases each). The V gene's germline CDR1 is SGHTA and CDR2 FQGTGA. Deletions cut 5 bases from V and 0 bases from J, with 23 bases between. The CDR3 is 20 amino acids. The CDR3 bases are TGTGCCAGCAGCCCTCTGCAGGGCCAGGGACGCCTCTCTGGGGCCAACGTCCTGACTTTC. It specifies CASSPLQGQGRLSGANVLTF.

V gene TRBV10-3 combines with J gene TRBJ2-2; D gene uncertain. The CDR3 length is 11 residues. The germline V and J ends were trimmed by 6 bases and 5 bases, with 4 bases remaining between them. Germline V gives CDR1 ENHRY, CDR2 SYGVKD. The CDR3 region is CAIRFTGELFF. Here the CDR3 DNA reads TGTGCCATCAGGTTTACCGGGGAGCTGTTTTTT.

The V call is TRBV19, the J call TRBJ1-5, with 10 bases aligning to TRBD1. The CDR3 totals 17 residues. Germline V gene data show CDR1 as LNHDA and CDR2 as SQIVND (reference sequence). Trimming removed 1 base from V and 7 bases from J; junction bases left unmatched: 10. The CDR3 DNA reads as TGTGCCAGTAGTATAGCTGGACAGGGGGGCCCGGGGCAGCCCCAGCATTTT. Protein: CASSIAGQGGPGQPQHF.

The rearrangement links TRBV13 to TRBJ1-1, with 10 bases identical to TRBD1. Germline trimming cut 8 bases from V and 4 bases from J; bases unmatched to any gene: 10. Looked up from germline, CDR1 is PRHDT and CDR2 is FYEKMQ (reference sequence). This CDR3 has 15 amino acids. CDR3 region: CASPRQGAKGTEAFF. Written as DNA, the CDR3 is TGTGCCAGCCCTAGACAGGGGGCGAAGGGCACTGAAGCTTTCTTT.

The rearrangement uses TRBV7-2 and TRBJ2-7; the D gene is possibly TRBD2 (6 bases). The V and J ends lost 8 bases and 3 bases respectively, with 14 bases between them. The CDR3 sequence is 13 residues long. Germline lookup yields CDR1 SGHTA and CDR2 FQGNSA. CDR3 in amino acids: CASGTRDGYEQYF. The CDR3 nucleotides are TGTGCCAGCGGAACGCGGGACGGCTACGAGCAGTACTTC. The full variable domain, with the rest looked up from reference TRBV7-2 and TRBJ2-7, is GAGVSQSPSNKVTEKGKDVELRCDPISGHTALYWYRQSLGQGLEFLIYFQGNSAPDKSGLPSDRFSAERTGGSVSTLTIQRTQQEDSAVYLCASGTRDGYEQYFGPGTRLTVT.

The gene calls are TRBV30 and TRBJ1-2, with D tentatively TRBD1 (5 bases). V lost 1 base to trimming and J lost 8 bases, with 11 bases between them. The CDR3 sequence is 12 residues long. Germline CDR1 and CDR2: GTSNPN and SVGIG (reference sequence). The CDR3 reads CAWSGGEDGYTF. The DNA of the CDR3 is TGTGCCTGGAGTGGAGGGGAGGACGGCTACACCTTC.

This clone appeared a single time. CDR3 sequence (DNA): TGTGCCAGCAGCCGAGCGGGAGGGGCGGAGACCCAGTACTTC. Amino acids: CASSRAGGAETQYF. This chain joins TRBV5-4 and TRBJ2-5; the match to TRBD2 covers 10 bases. Per the germline V gene, CDR1 is SGHNT and CDR2 is YYREEE (reference sequence). This CDR3 region has 14 residues. Trimming took 4 bases from V and 5 from J; bases not matched to a gene: 5.

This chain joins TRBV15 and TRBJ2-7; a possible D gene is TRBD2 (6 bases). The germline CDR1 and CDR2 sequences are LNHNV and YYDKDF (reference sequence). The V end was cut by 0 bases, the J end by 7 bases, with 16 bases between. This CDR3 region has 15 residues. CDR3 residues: CATSRERDSRGEQYF. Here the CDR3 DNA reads TGTGCCACCAGCAGAGAAAGAGACAGCCGGGGGGAGCAGTACTTC. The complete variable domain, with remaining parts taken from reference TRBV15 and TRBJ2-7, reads DAMVIQNPRYQVTQFGKPVTLSCSQTLNHNVMYWYQQKSSQAPKLLFHYYDKDFNNEADTPDNFQSRRPNTSFCFLDIRSPGLGDTAMYLCATSRERDSRGEQYFGPGTRLTVT.

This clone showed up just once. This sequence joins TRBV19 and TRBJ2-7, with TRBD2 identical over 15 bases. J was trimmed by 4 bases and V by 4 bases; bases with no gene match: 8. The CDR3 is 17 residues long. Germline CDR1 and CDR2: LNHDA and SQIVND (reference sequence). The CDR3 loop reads CASSTLGLAGGGYEQYF. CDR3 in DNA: TGTGCCAGTAGTACCCTCGGACTAGCGGGAGGGGGGTACGAGCAGTACTTC.

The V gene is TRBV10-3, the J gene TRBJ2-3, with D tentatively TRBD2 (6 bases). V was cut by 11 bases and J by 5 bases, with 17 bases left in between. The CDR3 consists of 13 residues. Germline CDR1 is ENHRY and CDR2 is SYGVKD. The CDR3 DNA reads TGTGCCTCCAGGGAAGCGGGCCAAGATACGCAGTATTTT. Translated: CASREAGQDTQYF.

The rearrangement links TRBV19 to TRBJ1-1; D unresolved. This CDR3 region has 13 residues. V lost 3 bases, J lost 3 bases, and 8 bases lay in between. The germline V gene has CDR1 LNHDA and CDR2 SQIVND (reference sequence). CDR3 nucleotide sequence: TGTGCCAGTAGTATTAACAGAGACACTGAAGCTTTCTTT. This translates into CASSINRDTEAFF.

Here the CDR3 reads CASSLVGRSDYEQYF. Written as DNA, the CDR3 is TGTGCCAGCAGCTTGGTGGGACGCTCGGACTACGAGCAGTACTTC. The gene calls are TRBV5-5 and TRBJ2-7; D assignment may be TRBD1 or TRBD2 (5 bases each). The CDR3 contains 15 residues. Between the trimmed V and J ends, which lost 0 bases and 3 bases, there was a span of 13 bases. The germline gives CDR1 SGHKS, CDR2 YYEKEE (reference sequence). Variable domain in full (rest from reference TRBV5-5 and TRBJ2-7): DAGVTQSPTHLIKTRGQQVTLRCSPISGHKSVSWYQQVLGQGPQFIFQYYEKEERGRGNFPDRFSARQFPNYSSELNVNALLLGDSALYLCASSLVGRSDYEQYFGPGTRLTVT.

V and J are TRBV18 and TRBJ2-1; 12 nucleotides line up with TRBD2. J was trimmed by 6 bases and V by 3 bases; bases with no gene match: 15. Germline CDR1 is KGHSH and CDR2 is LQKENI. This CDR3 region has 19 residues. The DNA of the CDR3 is TGTGCCAGCTCACCTAGAGGGACGGAGACTAGCGGGAGTATCAATGAGCAGTTCTTC. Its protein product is CASSPRGTETSGSINEQFF.

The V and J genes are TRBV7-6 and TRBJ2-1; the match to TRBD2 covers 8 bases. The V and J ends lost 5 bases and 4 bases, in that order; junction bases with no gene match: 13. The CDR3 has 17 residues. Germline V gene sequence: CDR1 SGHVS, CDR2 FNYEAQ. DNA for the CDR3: TGTGCCAGCAGCAATGCGGGGGGAGGCGGTACTTACAATGAGCAGTTCTTC. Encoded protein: CASSNAGGGGTYNEQFF.

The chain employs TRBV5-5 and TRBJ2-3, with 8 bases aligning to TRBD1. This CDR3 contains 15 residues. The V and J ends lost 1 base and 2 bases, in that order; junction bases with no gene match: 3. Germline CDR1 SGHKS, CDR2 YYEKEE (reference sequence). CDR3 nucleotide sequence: TGTGCCAGCAGCTTGCGACAGGGGTCCACAGATACGCAGTATTTT. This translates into CASSLRQGSTDTQYF.

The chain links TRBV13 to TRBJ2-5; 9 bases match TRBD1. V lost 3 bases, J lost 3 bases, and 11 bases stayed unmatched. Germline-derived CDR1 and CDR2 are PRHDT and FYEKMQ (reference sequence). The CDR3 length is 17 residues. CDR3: CASSFGTGQGPEETQYF. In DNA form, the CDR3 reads TGTGCCAGCAGCTTTGGGACCGGACAGGGGCCTGAAGAGACCCAGTACTTC.

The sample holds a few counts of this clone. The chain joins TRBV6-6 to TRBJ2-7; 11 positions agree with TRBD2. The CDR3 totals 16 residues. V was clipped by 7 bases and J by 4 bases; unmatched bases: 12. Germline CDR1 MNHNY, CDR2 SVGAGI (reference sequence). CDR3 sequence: CASNLRTSGQMYEQYF. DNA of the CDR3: TGTGCCAGCAACCTTAGGACTAGCGGGCAAATGTACGAGCAGTACTTC.